The 22 T cell receptor beta chains below were found in one sample sequenced in a study of tumor-infiltrating lymphocytes in localized non-small cell lung cancer. Data came from immunoSEQ multiplex PCR; TCRdb stores just in-frame clones and leaves some out. The repertoire includes about 8,900 clones, approximately 64% of them detected once, and about a tenth sits in the top ten. Sequenced sample: uninvolved lung tissue not adjacent to the tumor. Receptor source: a human donor with non-small cell lung cancer.

Points on this clone: At one end, the junction sequence differs from germline, possibly due to a read error. This chain uses TRBV7-7 with TRBJ2-1; 10 bases fit TRBD1. Germline V CDR1 and CDR2: SSHAT, FNYEAQ (reference sequence). The CDR3 sequence is 13 residues long. The CDR3 loop reads CASSPTGGGEQFF. The CDR3 DNA reads TGTGCTAGCAGCCCGACAGGGGGCGGTGAGCAGTTCTTC.

The V and J genes are TRBV7-2 and TRBJ2-2; tentative D call: TRBD1 (5 bases). Germline assignment: CDR1 SGHTA and CDR2 FQGNSA. CDR3 size: 15 residues. V was clipped by 5 bases and J by 6 bases, with 16 bases between them. DNA for the CDR3: TGTGCCAGCAGCCAGGGTGACGGAGAGGCCGGGGAGCTGTTTTTT. It specifies CASSQGDGEAGELFF.

The chain recombines TRBV10-1 with TRBJ2-7, with 7 positions matching TRBD2. This CDR3 has 13 amino acids. The trim removed 9 bases at V and 6 bases at J, leaving 11 bases unmatched. CDR1 is WNHNN and CDR2 is SYGVQD in the germline V gene (reference sequence). The CDR3 reads CARSGGVSCEQYF. The CDR3, as DNA: TGCGCCAGGTCGGGGGGTGTATCTTGCGAGCAGTACTTC.

The chain uses TRBV4-3 and TRBJ2-7; 13 bases line up with TRBD2. From germline, CDR1 is LGHNA and CDR2 YSLEER. V lost 4 bases, J lost 5 bases, and 8 bases stayed unmatched. The CDR3 is made up of 16 amino acids. The chain's CDR3 is CASSRRTSGSRDEQYF. The CDR3 DNA reads TGCGCCAGCAGCCGCCGGACTAGCGGGAGTCGAGACGAGCAGTACTTC.

This chain joins TRBV2 and TRBJ2-1, with D unclear. Germline assignment: CDR1 SNHLY and CDR2 FYNNEI. The CDR3 loop spans 14 amino acids. V gave up 4 bases and J gave up 4 bases, with 11 bases separating them. CDR3 bases: TGTGCCAGCAGTGTCCAGTCCTGGTACAATGAGCAGTTCTTC. Translated, it gives CASSVQSWYNEQFF. The full variable domain, its missing parts supplied by reference TRBV2 and TRBJ2-1, is EPEVTQTPSHQVTQMGQEVILRCVPISNHLYFYWYRQILGQKVEFLVSFYNNEISEKSEIFDDQFSVERPDGSNFTLKIRSTKLEDSAMYFCASSVQSWYNEQFFGPGTRLTVL.

This rearrangement joins TRBV28 to TRBJ2-6, with D perhaps assigned TRBD1 or TRBD2 (5 bases each). This CDR3 spans 15 amino acids. Trimming cost V 5 bases and J 4 bases, with 12 bases left between them. Germline V CDR1 and CDR2: MDHEN, SYDVKM. DNA of the CDR3: TGTGCCAGCAGTACCCCCGGGGCCGGGGCCAACGTCCTGACTTTC. It is translated as CASSTPGAGANVLTF.

This chain joins TRBV28 and TRBJ2-7; TRBD2 aligns across 9 bases. This CDR3 contains 14 residues. The ends lost 6 bases at V and 2 bases at J; junction bases unmatched: 5. Looked up from germline, CDR1 is MDHEN and CDR2 is SYDVKM. Written as DNA, the CDR3 is TGTGCCAGCAGAAAACCTAGCGGGGCCTACGAGCAGTACTTC. Translating it yields CASRKPSGAYEQYF. Supplemented by reference TRBV28 and TRBJ2-7, the full variable domain reads DVKVTQSSRYLVKRTGEKVFLECVQDMDHENMFWYRQDPGLGLRLIYFSYDVKMKEKGDIPEGYSVSREKKERFSLILESASTNQTSMYLCASRKPSGAYEQYFGPGTRLTVT.

J is TRBJ1-1 and V is TRBV29-1, with D perhaps matching TRBD1 (5 bases). This CDR3 is built from 12 residues. V was trimmed by 7 bases and J by 1 base, leaving 10 bases between them. Germline V gene sequence: CDR1 SQVTM, CDR2 ANQGSEA. CDR3 amino acids: CSATGQNTEAFF. DNA of the CDR3: TGCAGCGCTACGGGGCAGAACACTGAAGCTTTCTTT.

This clone was seen only a few times. This sequence joins TRBV19 and TRBJ2-7; D might be TRBD2 (5 bases). Germline lookup yields CDR1 LNHDA and CDR2 SQIVND (reference sequence). V lost 5 bases, J lost 0 bases, and 11 bases lay in between. The CDR3 consists of 14 residues. CDR3 DNA: TGTGCCAGTAGTCCCATAGCGATCTCCTACGAGCAGTACTTC. As protein: CASSPIAISYEQYF.

The J gene is TRBJ2-7, the V gene TRBV14; D remains unclear. The length of the CDR3 is 14 residues. The germline V and J ends were trimmed by 0 bases and 0 bases, with 6 bases remaining between them. Germline lookup yields CDR1 SGHDN and CDR2 FVKESK. The CDR3 DNA follows: TGTGCCAGCAGCCAAGATATGGTCTCCTACGAGCAGTACTTC. This sequence encodes CASSQDMVSYEQYF.

In its sample, this clone was seen once. V usage is TRBV29-1 and J usage is TRBJ2-7; unclear D gene. V was clipped by 2 bases and J by 1 base, with 3 bases between them. Germline V CDR1 and CDR2: SQVTM, ANQGSEA. The CDR3 loop spans 11 amino acids. CDR3 nucleotide sequence: TGCAGCGTTGAACAATCCTACGAGCAGTACTTC. Protein product: CSVEQSYEQYF.

This chain uses TRBV5-6 with TRBJ2-4, with D tentatively TRBD1 (6 bases). V dropped 4 bases and J dropped 5 bases, with 10 bases sitting between them. Germline V gives CDR1 SGHDT, CDR2 YYEEEE. The CDR3 covers 13 residues. CDR3 loop: CASSLDSENIQYF. The CDR3 DNA sequence: TGTGCCAGCAGCCTGGACAGTGAAAACATTCAGTACTTC.

The J gene is TRBJ2-7, the V gene TRBV19; D is perhaps TRBD2 (6 bases). The CDR3 runs to 13 residues. CDR1 is LNHDA and CDR2 is SQIVND in the germline V gene (reference sequence). Trimming removed 5 bases at V and 2 bases at J, with 10 bases between. The CDR3 reads CASSRRTTYEQYF. In nucleotides, the CDR3 is TGTGCCAGTAGTCGGCGGACTACCTACGAGCAGTACTTC.

The chain is built from TRBV27 and TRBJ2-7; the match to TRBD1 covers 7 bases. The CDR3 contains 14 residues. J was trimmed by 1 base and V by 2 bases; bases with no gene match: 2. Germline V gives CDR1 MNHEY, CDR2 SMNVEV (reference sequence). The DNA for the CDR3 is TGTGCCAGCAGTTTAACAGGGGATTCCTACGAGCAGTACTTC. It yields the protein CASSLTGDSYEQYF.

V usage is TRBV6-6 and J usage is TRBJ1-5, with a possible D match to TRBD1 (6 bases). Trimming pared 7 bases from V and 7 bases from J, leaving 11 bases between. CDR1 and CDR2 (germline): MNHNY, SVGAGI (reference sequence). CDR3 length: 12 residues. The CDR3 sequence is CASTDQGQPQHF. CDR3 coding DNA: TGTGCCAGCACAGACCAGGGGCAGCCCCAGCATTTT.

This sequence joins TRBV19 and TRBJ2-3; perhaps TRBD2 as D (5 bases). Germline CDR1 and CDR2: LNHDA and SQIVND (reference sequence). With 3 bases removed from V and 5 bases from J, the gap between germline ends came to 15 bases. The CDR3 covers 15 residues. The CDR3 sequence: CASSIGGPVRDTQYF. CDR3 nucleotide sequence: TGTGCCAGTAGTATTGGCGGGCCAGTTAGAGATACGCAGTATTTT.

This sequence joins TRBV11-2 and TRBJ2-7, with D possibly being TRBD1 (6 bases). The CDR3 is made up of 15 amino acids. Deletions cut 5 bases from V and 2 bases from J, with 16 bases between. Germline V gives CDR1 SGHAT, CDR2 FQNNGV. DNA for the CDR3: TGTGCCAGCAGCCCGCTCGGGGACAAGACCTACGAGCAGTACTTC. This gives the protein CASSPLGDKTYEQYF.

This clone was seen more than once but under ten times. This rearrangement joins TRBV11-3 to TRBJ2-3, with D hard to call. The germline V gene has CDR1 SGHNT and CDR2 YENEEA. The CDR3 runs 13 residues. V lost 2 bases, J lost 2 bases, and 5 bases lay in between. The CDR3 nucleotides read TGTGCCAGCAGCTTAACCAACACAGATACGCAGTATTTT. As protein: CASSLTNTDTQYF.

This clone showed up just once. The chain links TRBV28 to TRBJ1-4, with D possibly TRBD1 on 5 matching bases. This CDR3 spans 16 amino acids. Germline V lookup: CDR1 MDHEN, CDR2 SYDVKM. Trimming removed 6 bases from V and 0 bases from J, with 14 bases in between. CDR3 loop: CASSPRQRATNEKLFF. CDR3 nucleotides: TGTGCCAGCAGCCCTCGACAGAGAGCAACTAATGAAAAACTGTTTTTT.

The V and J genes are TRBV6-1 and TRBJ2-5; the D gene is possibly TRBD1 (6 bases). Per the germline V gene, CDR1 is MNHNS and CDR2 is SASEGT. This CDR3 has 15 amino acids. Trimming cost V 4 bases and J 6 bases, with 18 bases left between them. CDR3 loop: CASSVLQGEQKTQYF. The CDR3 DNA sequence: TGTGCCAGCAGTGTGTTACAGGGTGAACAGAAGACCCAGTACTTC.

This clone is termed large. V and J are TRBV7-6 and TRBJ2-1; TRBD1 matches 8 bases. Germline trimming cut 3 bases from V and 0 bases from J; bases unmatched to any gene: 4. The CDR3 sequence is 16 residues long. Per the germline V gene, CDR1 is SGHVS and CDR2 is FNYEAQ. The CDR3, as DNA: TGTGCCAGCAGCTTTACGACAGGGGACTCCTACAATGAGCAGTTCTTC. Translating it yields CASSFTTGDSYNEQFF.

This clone was observed a handful of times. This chain links TRBV5-4 with TRBJ2-1; possibly TRBD2 for D (6 bases). The V gene's germline CDR1 is SGHNT and CDR2 YYREEE (reference sequence). The CDR3 contains 12 residues. The V and J ends lost 4 bases and 7 bases respectively, with 9 bases between them. The DNA of the CDR3 is TGTGCCAGCAGCGTCCGGGGGAATGAGCAGTTCTTC. It specifies CASSVRGNEQFF.